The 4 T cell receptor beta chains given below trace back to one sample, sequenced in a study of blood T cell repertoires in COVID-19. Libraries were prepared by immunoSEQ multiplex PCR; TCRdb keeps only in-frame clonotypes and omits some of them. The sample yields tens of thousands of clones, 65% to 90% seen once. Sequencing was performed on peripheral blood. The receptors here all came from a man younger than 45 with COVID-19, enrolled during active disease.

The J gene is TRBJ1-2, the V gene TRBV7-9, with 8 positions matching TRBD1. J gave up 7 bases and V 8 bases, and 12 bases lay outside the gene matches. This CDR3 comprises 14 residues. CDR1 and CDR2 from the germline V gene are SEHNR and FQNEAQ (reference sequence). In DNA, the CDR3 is TGTGCCAGCCAGTACGCAAGGACAGGGTCTGGCTACACCTTC. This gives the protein CASQYARTGSGYTF.

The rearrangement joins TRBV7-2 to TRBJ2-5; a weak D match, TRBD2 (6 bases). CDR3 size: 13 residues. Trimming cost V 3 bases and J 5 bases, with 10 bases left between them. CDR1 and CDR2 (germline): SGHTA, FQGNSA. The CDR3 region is CASSLRSGETQYF. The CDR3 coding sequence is TGTGCCAGCAGCTTGAGAAGCGGGGAGACCCAGTACTTC.

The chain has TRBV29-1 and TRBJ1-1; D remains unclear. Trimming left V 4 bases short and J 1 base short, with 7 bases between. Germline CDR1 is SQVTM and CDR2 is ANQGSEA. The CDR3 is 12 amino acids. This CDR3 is CSVGHQNTEAFF. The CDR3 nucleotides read TGCAGCGTTGGACACCAGAACACTGAAGCTTTCTTT.

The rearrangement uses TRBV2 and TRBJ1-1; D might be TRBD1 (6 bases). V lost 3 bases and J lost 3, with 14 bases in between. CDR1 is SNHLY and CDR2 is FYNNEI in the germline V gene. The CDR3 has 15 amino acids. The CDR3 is CASSDHFGQYTEAFF. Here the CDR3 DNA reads TGTGCCAGCAGTGACCACTTTGGACAGTACACTGAAGCTTTCTTT.